What follows are 31 T cell receptor beta chains derived from one specimen sequenced in a study of cytomegalovirus exposure and HLA in healthy donors. The PCR contained 60 Vbeta and 13 Jbeta primers. The method was immunoSEQ multiplex PCR; TCRdb's version includes in-frame clones alone and lacks a portion of them. The sample consists of about 200,000 clones, around 80% of them appearing once. The specimen sequenced was PBMCs. These receptor sequences come from a woman between 25 and 40 years old in good health and CMV-seropositive.

The chain is built from TRBV7-2 and TRBJ1-1; 7 bases are a match to TRBD1. The V gene end was trimmed by 1 base and the J gene end by 1 base; junction bases not matched to a gene: 3. This CDR3 has 15 amino acids. The germline V gene encodes CDR1 SGHTA and CDR2 FQGNSA. CDR3 sequence: CASSLVGTENTEAFF. The CDR3 DNA sequence: TGTGCCAGCAGCTTAGTTGGGACAGAGAACACTGAAGCTTTCTTT.

The chain carries TRBV9 and TRBJ2-7; D unresolved. CDR3 length equals 12 residues. CDR1 SGDLS and CDR2 YYNGEE come from the germline V gene. V was trimmed by 0 bases and J by 6 bases, leaving 7 bases between them. CDR3 coding DNA: TGTGCCAGCAGCGTAGGTGGGCTCGAGCAGTACTTC. This codes for CASSVGGLEQYF.

The rearrangement uses TRBV7-9 and TRBJ1-6; TRBD1 matches 7 bases. From germline, CDR1 is SEHNR and CDR2 FQNEAQ (reference sequence). V dropped 6 bases and J dropped 14; count of bases not matched to a gene: 22. The CDR3 extends over 17 amino acids. CDR3 region: CASSFPTQDRPPGTLHF. The CDR3 bases are TGTGCCAGCAGTTTCCCCACTCAGGACAGGCCTCCTGGCACCCTCCACTTT.

The chain couples TRBV19 to TRBJ2-7, with 11 bases fitting TRBD1. The germline gives CDR1 LNHDA, CDR2 SQIVND (reference sequence). The V and J ends lost 0 bases and 4 bases, in that order; junction bases with no gene match: 8. This CDR3 comprises 17 residues. The CDR3 reads CASSIDDGGQGAYEQYF. The CDR3 coding sequence is TGTGCCAGTAGTATAGATGACGGAGGACAGGGGGCTTACGAGCAGTACTTC.

This chain joins TRBV9 and TRBJ2-1, with D possibly matching TRBD2 (6 bases). This CDR3 region has 14 residues. The V gene lost 4 bases and the J gene lost 6 bases, with 14 bases spanning the gap. The germline gives CDR1 SGDLS, CDR2 YYNGEE. The CDR3 here is CASSSAGLTNEQFF. CDR3 DNA: TGTGCCAGCAGCTCAGCGGGTTTGACCAATGAGCAGTTCTTC.

The chain recombines TRBV7-8 with TRBJ2-5, with 9 nucleotides matching TRBD1. J gave up 4 bases and V 5 bases, and 8 bases lay outside the gene matches. Germline CDR1 SGHVS, CDR2 FQNEAQ. The CDR3 spans 15 residues. The chain's CDR3 is CASSQQGAVSETQYF. CDR3 nucleotide sequence: TGTGCCAGCAGCCAACAGGGGGCGGTTTCAGAGACCCAGTACTTC. The entire variable domain, with the rest obtained from reference TRBV7-8 and TRBJ2-5, is as follows: GAGVSQSPRYKVAKRGQDVALRCDPISGHVSLFWYQQALGQGPEFLTYFQNEAQLDKSGLPSDRFFAERPEGSVSTLKIQRTQQEDSAVYLCASSQQGAVSETQYFGPGTRLLVL.

This chain connects TRBV5-1 to TRBJ2-2; no firm D call. V was clipped by 0 bases and J by 5 bases, with 8 bases between them. Looked up from germline, CDR1 is SGHRS and CDR2 is YFSETQ. The CDR3 has 14 residues. The CDR3: CASSLGVWTGELFF. DNA of the CDR3: TGCGCCAGCAGCTTGGGAGTTTGGACCGGGGAGCTGTTTTTT.

The chain carries TRBV19 and TRBJ2-7; 7 bases are shared with TRBD2. The CDR3 totals 15 residues. V lost 6 bases and J lost 0; bases outside the gene matches: 8. Germline V gene data show CDR1 as LNHDA and CDR2 as SQIVND (reference sequence). Here the CDR3 DNA reads TGTGCCAGTAGGGGAGGCGGCGGGAGCTCCTACGAGCAGTACTTC. This encodes CASRGGGGSSYEQYF.

The chain employs TRBV10-3 and TRBJ2-1, with D possibly matching TRBD1 (5 bases). Per germline, CDR1 ENHRY and CDR2 SYGVKD. Trimming left V 7 bases short and J 5 bases short, with 9 bases between. The CDR3 contains 12 residues. The CDR3 region is CAITGSHNEQFF. The CDR3 bases are TGTGCCATCACAGGGTCCCACAATGAGCAGTTCTTC.

The rearrangement uses TRBV7-2 and TRBJ2-5, with 11 bases lining up with TRBD2. Trimming at V came to 3 bases and at J to 5 bases, leaving 17 bases not matched to a gene. The CDR3 length is 19 residues. The V gene's germline CDR1 is SGHTA and CDR2 FQGNSA. The CDR3 DNA reads TGTGCCAGCAGCTTCTACTCGGCTAGCGGGGGGCGACTCTCGGAGACCCAGTACTTC. This translates into CASSFYSASGGRLSETQYF.

This chain joins TRBV10-3 and TRBJ1-3; 11 nucleotides agree with TRBD1. CDR3 length: 16 amino acids. Looked up from germline, CDR1 is ENHRY and CDR2 is SYGVKD. The V gene end was trimmed by 4 bases and the J gene end by 3 bases; junction bases not matched to a gene: 5. The CDR3 region is CAISGSGTGGGNTIYF. CDR3 DNA sequence: TGTGCCATCAGTGGATCCGGGACAGGGGGTGGAAACACCATATATTTT.

The chain employs TRBV5-4 and TRBJ2-7, with a tentative D call TRBD2 (6 bases). Trimming removed 0 bases from V and 0 bases from J, with 10 bases in between. Germline CDR1 is SGHNT and CDR2 is YYREEE (reference sequence). This CDR3 comprises 15 residues. The CDR3 region has the DNA TGTGCCAGCAGCTTGGGCGGGATGGGCTCCTACGAGCAGTACTTC. Translation: CASSLGGMGSYEQYF.

This clone was found a few times. The chain combines TRBV6-6 with TRBJ2-6; D is unclear. The CDR3 has 11 residues. V was shortened by 10 bases and J by 12 bases, with 13 bases between the two germline ends. Germline assignment: CDR1 MNHNY and CDR2 SVGAGI (reference sequence). CDR3 sequence: CATRADGVLTF. DNA of the CDR3: TGTGCCACCCGCGCGGATGGCGTCCTGACTTTC.

This clone was recorded once. The V gene is TRBV28, the J gene TRBJ2-2; 7 bases map to TRBD1. CDR1 and CDR2 (germline): MDHEN, SYDVKM. The V and J ends lost 7 bases and 1 base, in that order; junction bases with no gene match: 9. The CDR3 length is 16 residues. CDR3 in amino acids: CASNLRGRVNTGELFF. The CDR3, as DNA: TGTGCCAGCAACCTGAGGGGGCGCGTGAACACCGGGGAGCTGTTTTTT.

The chain uses TRBV6-5 and TRBJ2-2; D uncertain. The CDR3 has 15 residues. The V and J ends lost 3 bases and 7 bases respectively, with 15 bases between them. Looked up from germline, CDR1 is MNHEY and CDR2 is SVGAGI. The CDR3: CASSYLKGSSGELFF. The CDR3, as DNA: TGTGCCAGCAGTTATTTGAAAGGATCTAGCGGGGAGCTGTTTTTT.

The V gene is TRBV27, the J gene TRBJ2-2, with 10 bases lining up with TRBD2. CDR1 and CDR2 (germline): MNHEY, SMNVEV (reference sequence). The CDR3 sequence is 16 residues long. J lost 1 base, V lost 5 bases, and 4 bases had no gene match. The CDR3 reads CASSPRLAGNTGELFF. DNA of the CDR3: TGTGCCAGCAGTCCCAGACTAGCGGGGAACACCGGGGAGCTGTTTTTT.

The chain recombines TRBV6-1 with TRBJ2-1; TRBD2 agrees at 10 bases. CDR3 length equals 16 residues. Per the germline V gene, CDR1 is MNHNS and CDR2 is SASEGT. J was trimmed by 7 bases and V by 2 bases; bases with no gene match: 8. CDR3 sequence (DNA): TGTGCCAGCAGTGAATATACTAGCGGGACATGGAATGAGCAGTTCTTC. Amino acids: CASSEYTSGTWNEQFF.

The V call is TRBV19, the J call TRBJ2-2; 9 bases agree with TRBD2. Germline CDR1 and CDR2: LNHDA and SQIVND (reference sequence). CDR3 length: 15 amino acids. J gave up 6 bases and V 3 bases, and 5 bases lay outside the gene matches. In nucleotides, the CDR3 is TGTGCCAGTAGTATGGTAGCGGGAGTACCCGGGGAGCTGTTTTTT. This codes for CASSMVAGVPGELFF.

This clone was seen more than once but under ten times. CDR3 sequence: CAISATGLSGELFF. The CDR3 DNA reads as TGTGCCATCAGCGCGACGGGACTCTCCGGGGAGCTGTTTTTT. The rearrangement uses TRBV10-3 and TRBJ2-2; D perhaps matches TRBD2 (6 bases). V lost 6 bases and J lost 6, with 14 bases in between. CDR3 length equals 14 residues. CDR1 and CDR2 from the germline V gene are ENHRY and SYGVKD.

The V gene is TRBV27, the J gene TRBJ1-2; D not resolved. Trimming stripped 1 base from V and 4 bases from J, with 19 bases between. There are 17 residues in the CDR3. CDR1 and CDR2 (germline): MNHEY, SMNVEV (reference sequence). The CDR3 loop is CASSLYPGGGGSYGYTF. CDR3 nucleotide sequence: TGTGCCAGCAGTTTATATCCCGGTGGAGGTGGGAGCTATGGCTACACCTTC.

V and J are TRBV5-1 and TRBJ2-5; 10 nucleotides match TRBD1. The assigned J gene may be wrong: the sequence end matches TRBJ2-7 better. The CDR3 spans 14 residues. Germline V lookup: CDR1 SGHRS, CDR2 YFSETQ. CDR3 amino acids: CASSLDRGQYEQYF. CDR3 in DNA: TGCGCCAGCAGCTTAGACAGGGGGCAATACGAGCAGTACTTC.

This clone was picked up a small number of times. The V call is TRBV7-9, the J call TRBJ2-1; no clear D gene. This CDR3 region has 19 residues. Per germline, CDR1 SEHNR and CDR2 FQNEAQ (reference sequence). Trimming pared 5 bases from V and 7 bases from J, leaving 30 bases between. Here the CDR3 reads CASSPDKVGYVQYRNEQFF. CDR3 coding DNA: TGTGCCAGCAGCCCCGACAAAGTCGGATATGTTCAATACCGAAATGAGCAGTTCTTC.

The chain joins TRBV5-1 to TRBJ2-2, with TRBD1 matching 7 bases. V lost 8 bases and J lost 6; bases outside the gene matches: 10. This CDR3 is 14 amino acids long. In germline, CDR1 is SGHRS, CDR2 YFSETQ. The CDR3: CASSRGREAGELFF. The CDR3 nucleotides are TGCGCCAGTTCGAGGGGGCGAGAGGCCGGGGAGCTGTTTTTT.

The V gene is TRBV6-1, the J gene TRBJ2-7; possible D gene TRBD2, 6 bases. This CDR3 has 14 residues. Germline-derived CDR1 and CDR2 are MNHNS and SASEGT. V was trimmed by 9 bases and J by 0 bases, leaving 15 bases between them. The CDR3 region is CASASSAYSYEQYF. For the CDR3, the DNA is TGTGCCAGTGCTTCTAGCGCTTACTCCTACGAGCAGTACTTC.

This clone was seen more than once but under ten times. This chain connects TRBV27 to TRBJ2-7, with 10 bases matching TRBD2. V shed 3 bases and J 3 bases; nucleotides not matched to a gene: 14. CDR1 MNHEY and CDR2 SMNVEV come from the germline V gene (reference sequence). The CDR3 sequence is 18 residues long. DNA of the CDR3: TGTGCCAGCAGTTTCGCGATGGCCGGGACTAGCGACCTCTACGAGCAGTACTTC. Protein sequence: CASSFAMAGTSDLYEQYF.

CDR3 nucleotide sequence: TGTGCCAGTAGTATAGGAGGGGGCTCCCAAGAGACCCAGTACTTC. It translates to CASSIGGGSQETQYF. This chain connects TRBV19 to TRBJ2-5, with 7 nucleotides matching TRBD1. Looked up from germline, CDR1 is LNHDA and CDR2 is SQIVND (reference sequence). Trimming took 1 base from V and 1 from J; bases not matched to a gene: 3. This CDR3 contains 15 residues. Full variable domain (outside the CDR3, taken from reference TRBV19 and TRBJ2-5): DGGITQSPKYLFRKEGQNVTLSCEQNLNHDAMYWYRQDPGQGLRLIYYSQIVNDFQKGDIAEGYSVSREKKESFPLTVTSAQKNPTAFYLCASSIGGGSQETQYFGPGTRLLVL.

The chain has TRBV7-2 and TRBJ2-5; D not certain. The ends were cut back, 5 bases at V and 6 bases at J, with 16 bases in the middle. The CDR3 extends over 14 amino acids. The germline CDR1 and CDR2 sequences are SGHTA and FQGNSA. CDR3 sequence: CASSPSLVDKTQYF. CDR3 nucleotide sequence: TGTGCCAGCAGCCCAAGCCTAGTTGATAAGACCCAGTACTTC.

V is TRBV4-2 and J is TRBJ1-1, with 9 bases lining up with TRBD1. Germline V CDR1 and CDR2: LGHNA, YNFKEQ. The CDR3 is made up of 15 amino acids. Germline trimming cut 0 bases from V and 11 bases from J; bases unmatched to any gene: 10. The CDR3 reads CASSQDFGQGIYAFF. The CDR3 DNA follows: TGTGCCAGCAGCCAAGATTTCGGACAGGGGATCTATGCTTTCTTT.

The V gene is TRBV2, the J gene TRBJ2-4; 10 bases are a match to TRBD1. CDR1 SNHLY and CDR2 FYNNEI come from the germline V gene. V trimming: 7 bases; J trimming: 5 bases; junction bases outside the gene matches: 2. The CDR3 is 13 residues long. Written as DNA, the CDR3 is TGTGCCAGCACCGGACAGGGGGAAAACATTCAGTACTTC. Protein sequence: CASTGQGENIQYF.

J is TRBJ1-5 and V is TRBV7-2, with 7 bases fitting TRBD1. Unmatched junction bases numbered 5, after V lost 5 bases and J lost 1 base. This CDR3 contains 15 residues. Germline CDR1 is SGHTA and CDR2 is FQGNSA. CDR3 sequence reads: CASSEGTVSNQPQHF. Here the CDR3 DNA reads TGTGCCAGCAGCGAAGGGACAGTCAGCAATCAGCCCCAGCATTTT.

V and J are TRBV7-6 and TRBJ2-7; 7 bases map to TRBD2. Germline V gene data show CDR1 as SGHVS and CDR2 as FNYEAQ. The junction had 5 bases not matched to a gene; V was cut back by 1 base and J by 5 bases. This CDR3 is 14 amino acids long. The CDR3 here is CASSLGGGINEQYF. CDR3 nucleotide sequence: TGTGCCAGCAGCTTAGGGGGAGGGATCAACGAGCAGTACTTC.